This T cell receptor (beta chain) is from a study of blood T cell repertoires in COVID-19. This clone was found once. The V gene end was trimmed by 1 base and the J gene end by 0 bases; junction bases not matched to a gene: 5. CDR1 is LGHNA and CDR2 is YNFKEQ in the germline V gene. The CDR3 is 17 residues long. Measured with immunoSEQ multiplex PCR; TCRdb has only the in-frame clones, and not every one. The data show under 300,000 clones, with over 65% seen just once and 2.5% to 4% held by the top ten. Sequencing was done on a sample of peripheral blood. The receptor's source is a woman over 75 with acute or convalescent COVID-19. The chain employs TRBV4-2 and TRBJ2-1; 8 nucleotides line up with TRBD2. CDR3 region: CASSQGGGSSSYNEQFF. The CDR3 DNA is TGTGCCAGCAGCCAAGGCGGGGGGTCGAGCTCCTACAATGAGCAGTTCTTC.